What follows are 29 T cell receptor beta chains derived from one specimen sequenced in a study of blood T cell repertoires in COVID-19. Assay: immunoSEQ multiplex PCR; the TCRdb copy retains only in-frame clones and omits some. The table includes some 180,000 clones, roughly 76% detected once. The source material was peripheral blood. The origin of the receptors is a woman aged 40-49 years with COVID-19, enrolled during active disease.

This chain links TRBV27 with TRBJ1-2; 8 bases align to TRBD1. With 6 bases clipped from V and 4 bases from J, the junction kept 1 base outside the gene matches. The CDR3 is made up of 12 amino acids. Per the germline V gene, CDR1 is MNHEY and CDR2 is SMNVEV (reference sequence). CDR3 loop: CASRDRGYGYTF. The CDR3 nucleotides read TGTGCCAGCAGAGACAGGGGCTATGGCTACACCTTC.

In regard to this clone: The identical CDR3 is also encoded by other nucleotide sequences in the sample. The chain employs TRBV27 and TRBJ2-7; 7 nucleotides align to TRBD1. This CDR3 is built from 14 residues. Germline V gene lookup returns CDR1 MNHEY and CDR2 SMNVEV (reference sequence). With 2 bases clipped from V and 6 bases from J, the junction kept 7 bases outside the gene matches. This chain's CDR3 is CASSLRQGLGEQYF. CDR3 in DNA: TGTGCCAGCAGTTTAAGACAGGGCCTGGGCGAGCAGTACTTC.

The chain links TRBV19 to TRBJ1-5, with D possibly matching TRBD1 (6 bases). The germline V gene encodes CDR1 LNHDA and CDR2 SQIVND (reference sequence). The CDR3 has 14 residues. V gave up 7 bases and J gave up 4 bases, with 14 bases separating them. CDR3 residues: CASTLGTLNQPQHF. The CDR3 DNA is TGTGCCAGTACCCTGGGGACACTGAATCAGCCCCAGCATTTT.

The chain recombines TRBV5-4 with TRBJ1-2; no firm D call. Deletions cut 0 bases from V and 5 bases from J, with 8 bases between. The CDR3 covers 13 residues. Germline V gene lookup returns CDR1 SGHNT and CDR2 YYREEE (reference sequence). DNA for the CDR3: TGTGCCAGCAGCTTGGTGGCAGAATATGGCTACACCTTC. Its translation is CASSLVAEYGYTF.

This clone was counted a single time. V gene TRBV6-5 combines with J gene TRBJ2-5; 9 positions agree with TRBD2. The trim removed 0 bases at V and 4 bases at J, leaving 6 bases unmatched. This CDR3 has 16 amino acids. Germline V gene lookup returns CDR1 MNHEY and CDR2 SVGAGI. In DNA form, the CDR3 reads TGTGCCAGCAGTTACTCAGCGGGGGGTCTCAGAGAGACCCAGTACTTC. This sequence encodes CASSYSAGGLRETQYF.

The gene calls are TRBV5-8 and TRBJ2-1; perhaps TRBD1 as D (6 bases). Trimming removed 7 bases from V and 6 bases from J, with 17 bases in between. Germline V gene data show CDR1 as SGHTS and CDR2 as YDEGEE. This CDR3 spans 14 amino acids. DNA of the CDR3: TGTGCCAGCGGACATACAGGGTACCGCAATGAGCAGTTCTTC. Its translation: CASGHTGYRNEQFF.

The chain uses TRBV28 and TRBJ2-7, with 9 bases matching TRBD2. CDR1 is MDHEN, CDR2 SYDVKM, per germline. Trimming at V came to 8 bases and at J to 1 base, leaving 12 bases not matched to a gene. The CDR3 loop spans 16 amino acids. The CDR3 here is CASSGGLAGRSYEQYF. The CDR3 region has the DNA TGTGCCAGCTCGGGGGGGCTAGCGGGACGATCCTACGAGCAGTACTTC.

This clone appeared a single time. The chain is built from TRBV10-3 and TRBJ2-5, with D perhaps TRBD2 (6 bases). V was trimmed by 8 bases and J by 5 bases, leaving 12 bases between them. Germline lookup yields CDR1 ENHRY and CDR2 SYGVKD. CDR3 length: 12 amino acids. CDR3 DNA sequence: TGTGCCATCTCCCCGAGCGGGGAGACCCAGTACTTC. Amino acids: CAISPSGETQYF.

The gene calls are TRBV27 and TRBJ2-3; perhaps TRBD2 as D (5 bases). V lost 0 bases, J lost 9 bases, and 10 bases lay in between. The CDR3 contains 13 residues. The V gene's germline CDR1 is MNHEY and CDR2 SMNVEV (reference sequence). The CDR3 bases are TGTGCCAGCAGTTTATCCTGGACTGAGACGCAGTATTTT. Protein: CASSLSWTETQYF.

This rearrangement joins TRBV9 to TRBJ2-1; no firm D call. V gave up 3 bases and J gave up 0 bases, with 10 bases separating them. This CDR3 has 15 residues. Looked up from germline, CDR1 is SGDLS and CDR2 is YYNGEE. In nucleotides, the CDR3 is TGTGCCAGCAGCGCTCTCCTGAGCTCCTACAATGAGCAGTTCTTC. It yields the protein CASSALLSSYNEQFF.

This clone came up once. V usage is TRBV5-6 and J usage is TRBJ2-2, with unresolved D. V lost 2 bases and J lost 0, with 8 bases in between. The CDR3 extends over 15 amino acids. Germline lookup yields CDR1 SGHDT and CDR2 YYEEEE. CDR3 coding DNA: TGTGCCAGCAGCTTCCTTGGCTCGAACACCGGGGAGCTGTTTTTT. Amino acid sequence: CASSFLGSNTGELFF.

The chain employs TRBV3-1 (or the pseudogene TRBV3-2) and TRBJ1-5; D unclear. CDR1 LGHDT and CDR2 YNNKEL come from the germline V gene (reference sequence). Trimming pared 1 base from V and 6 bases from J, leaving 13 bases between. The CDR3 has 15 residues. In DNA, the CDR3 is TGTGCCAGCAGCCAAGCCCGGGGTTGGGGTCAGCCCCAGCATTTT. It translates to CASSQARGWGQPQHF.

This chain uses TRBV20-1 with TRBJ1-1; TRBD1 matches at 7 bases. The CDR3 has 11 amino acids. The V and J ends lost 7 bases and 5 bases, in that order; junction bases with no gene match: 4. In germline, CDR1 is DFQATT, CDR2 SNEGSKA (reference sequence). The CDR3 sequence: CSGEQGTEAFF. CDR3 nucleotides: TGCAGTGGGGAACAGGGGACTGAAGCTTTCTTT.

The rearrangement links TRBV3-1 (or the pseudogene TRBV3-2) to TRBJ2-7; 8 bases align to TRBD2. Germline lookup yields CDR1 LGHDT and CDR2 YNNKEL (reference sequence). CDR3 length equals 15 residues. V was clipped by 6 bases and J by 3 bases; unmatched bases: 10. In nucleotides, the CDR3 is TGTGCCAGCAGACCCACGGCTAGCGGGCGCTACGAGCAGTACTTC. Its translation: CASRPTASGRYEQYF.

The chain employs TRBV12-3 or TRBV12-4 and TRBJ1-1, with 8 positions matching TRBD1. The CDR3 is 13 residues long. J lost 6 bases, V lost 5 bases, and 5 bases had no gene match. The CDR3 here is CASSGQGPAEAFF. CDR3 in DNA: TGTGCCAGCAGTGGACAGGGCCCCGCTGAAGCTTTCTTT.

The genes are TRBV28 and TRBJ2-7; the match to TRBD2 covers 7 bases. The CDR3 spans 12 residues. The germline CDR1 and CDR2 sequences are MDHEN and SYDVKM. The ends lost 6 bases at V and 2 bases at J; junction bases unmatched: 1. The CDR3 nucleotides are TGTGCCAGCAGGGGGACTACCTACGAGCAGTACTTC. It specifies CASRGTTYEQYF.

The count of this clone is one. The chain combines TRBV3-1 (or the pseudogene TRBV3-2) with TRBJ1-5; 7 bases agree with TRBD1. The CDR3 is made up of 15 amino acids. Per germline, CDR1 LGHDT and CDR2 YNNKEL (reference sequence). The V gene end was trimmed by 4 bases and the J gene end by 8 bases; junction bases not matched to a gene: 11. Here the CDR3 DNA reads TGTGCCAGCAGCCTTTCGGACAGGCCGAGGGAGCCCCAGCATTTT. It yields the protein CASSLSDRPREPQHF.

The chain couples TRBV7-2 to TRBJ2-1, with a possible D match to TRBD1 (6 bases). CDR1 and CDR2 from the germline V gene are SGHTA and FQGNSA. The V gene lost 4 bases and the J gene lost 9 bases, with 13 bases spanning the gap. This CDR3 comprises 13 residues. The CDR3: CASSSWTVREQFF. The CDR3 region has the DNA TGTGCCAGCAGCTCTTGGACAGTTCGTGAGCAGTTCTTC.

There are a few counts of this clone. V usage is TRBV12-3 or TRBV12-4 and J usage is TRBJ1-5; no clear D gene. The CDR3 loop spans 13 amino acids. V was shortened by 5 bases and J by 3 bases, with 8 bases between the two germline ends. The CDR3 spells CASSEGPNQPQHF. In DNA form, the CDR3 reads TGTGCCAGCAGTGAGGGCCCCAATCAGCCCCAGCATTTT.

The chain couples TRBV7-9 to TRBJ2-7; maybe TRBD2 (5 bases). Trimming took off 5 bases at V and 2 bases at J, with 10 bases between the two ends. This CDR3 region has 13 residues. Germline lookup yields CDR1 SEHNR and CDR2 FQNEAQ (reference sequence). The CDR3 loop is CASSPPGAYEQYV. Written as DNA, the CDR3 is TGTGCCAGCAGCCCTCCCGGGGCCTACGAGCAGTACGTC.

A single count supports this clone. The J gene is TRBJ1-6, the V gene TRBV5-5; D might be TRBD1 (6 bases). Germline CDR1 and CDR2: SGHKS and YYEKEE (reference sequence). The CDR3 length is 17 residues. Trimming removed 3 bases from V and 5 bases from J, with 18 bases in between. The CDR3 sequence is CASSWDGQLTHNSPLHF. CDR3 sequence (DNA): TGTGCCAGCAGCTGGGACGGACAGCTCACTCATAATTCACCCCTCCACTTT.

This clone turned up a few times. The CDR3 protein is CASSGLVYDYNEQFF. As DNA, the CDR3 is TGTGCCAGCAGTGGACTGGTTTATGACTACAATGAGCAGTTCTTC. This chain uses TRBV5-4 with TRBJ2-1; maybe TRBD2 (5 bases). The CDR3 totals 15 residues. Germline values: CDR1 SGHNT, CDR2 YYREEE (reference sequence). V gave up 5 bases and J gave up 3 bases, with 15 bases separating them.

The rearrangement links TRBV5-1 to TRBJ1-1; no definite D call. The V end was cut by 4 bases, the J end by 1 base, with 11 bases between. This CDR3 is built from 14 residues. Germline V gene lookup returns CDR1 SGHRS and CDR2 YFSETQ. The CDR3: CASSQRTGNTEAFF. CDR3 coding DNA: TGCGCCAGCAGCCAACGAACTGGGAACACTGAAGCTTTCTTT.

The chain employs TRBV6-5 and TRBJ2-1, with D possibly being TRBD2 (6 bases). The germline CDR1 and CDR2 sequences are MNHEY and SVGAGI. V lost 5 bases and J 7 bases, leaving 18 bases between the germline ends. The CDR3 consists of 15 residues. Here the CDR3 reads CASSTPGLPLNEQFF. As DNA, the CDR3 is TGTGCCAGCAGTACCCCGGGACTCCCCTTGAATGAGCAGTTCTTC.

This chain links TRBV29-1 with TRBJ1-1; D is ambiguous. This CDR3 spans 13 amino acids. The germline V gene encodes CDR1 SQVTM and CDR2 ANQGSEA. Trimming stripped 5 bases from V and 6 bases from J, with 16 bases between. CDR3 in DNA: TGCAGCGTTCTAGAGACTAGGACCGCTGAAGCTTTCTTT. Its protein is CSVLETRTAEAFF.

The count of this clone is one. The CDR3 is CASSLDPTTGVGSYEQYF. Written as DNA, the CDR3 is TGTGCCAGCAGCTTAGACCCCACGACAGGGGTGGGCTCCTACGAGCAGTACTTC. This chain connects TRBV11-2 to TRBJ2-7; TRBD1 matches at 8 bases. The V and J ends lost 0 bases and 0 bases, in that order; junction bases with no gene match: 10. Germline V gene lookup returns CDR1 SGHAT and CDR2 FQNNGV. The CDR3 spans 18 residues.

The chain couples TRBV5-1 to TRBJ1-2; D might be TRBD1 (5 bases). Trimming left V 2 bases short and J 2 bases short, with 10 bases between. The CDR3 extends over 14 amino acids. Germline V gene sequence: CDR1 SGHRS, CDR2 YFSETQ. The CDR3 protein is CASSFTGLNYGYTF. The CDR3 coding sequence is TGCGCCAGCAGCTTTACGGGACTCAACTATGGCTACACCTTC.

This chain uses TRBV27 with TRBJ2-7; weak D call: TRBD1 (7 bases). Trimming left V 1 base short and J 3 bases short, with 16 bases between. From germline, CDR1 is MNHEY and CDR2 SMNVEV (reference sequence). The CDR3 has 16 amino acids. Here the CDR3 reads CASSLFRQGGFYEQYF. The CDR3 DNA is TGTGCCAGCAGTTTATTTCGGCAGGGGGGATTCTACGAGCAGTACTTC.

The chain is built from TRBV11-2 and TRBJ2-1, with unresolved D. Trimming stripped 1 base from V and 8 bases from J, with 6 bases between. Germline CDR1 is SGHAT and CDR2 is FQNNGV. The CDR3 extends over 12 amino acids. CDR3 nucleotides: TGTGCCAGCAGCTTAGGACTCCATGAGCAGTTCTTC. This gives the protein CASSLGLHEQFF.